The clone carrying this T cell receptor (beta chain) has a single count. Its antigen is as yet unknown. Profiled with immunoSEQ multiplex PCR; TCRdb holds only in-frame clones, not every one. Of about 77,000 clones detected, under 98% appear once; the ten largest clones hold 0.55% to 0.6%. This entry comes from a study of Tregs in tolerant kidney transplant recipients. Study-level findings and limits: Validation in larger populations is needed because few patients were studied. For some patients, primers changed over time, blocking nucleotide-level comparison.

The CDR3 spans 14 residues. Unmatched junction bases numbered 4, after V lost 9 bases and J lost 0 bases. Germline lookup yields CDR1 MNHEY and CDR2 SVGAGI. The genes are TRBV6-5 and TRBJ2-1, with 8 bases fitting TRBD2. The receptor was derived from a human donor who received a combined kidney and bone marrow transplant. The source material was CD4+ T cells from blood, sampled before the transplant. The CDR3 loop reads CASKRGSSYNEQFF. The CDR3 bases are TGTGCCAGTAAGCGGGGGAGCTCCTACAATGAGCAGTTCTTC.